The 6 T cell receptor beta chains below all came from one sample that was sequenced in a study of cytomegalovirus exposure and HLA in healthy donors. The repertoire was sequenced with immunoSEQ multiplex PCR; TCRdb's copy has only in-frame clones and lacks some. The sample lists 150,000 to 200,000 clones, about 81% seen once, with 0.95% to 1.5% in the top ten. Sequenced: PBMCs. These receptor sequences come from a young woman in good health and CMV-seronegative.

This clone came up a few times. The sample carries other DNA sequences with the same CDR3. V is TRBV15 and J is TRBJ2-7; D is perhaps TRBD1 (6 bases). Germline lookup yields CDR1 LNHNV and CDR2 YYDKDF (reference sequence). V lost 1 base and J lost 2, with 9 bases in between. This CDR3 has 14 amino acids. The CDR3 loop is CATSRVQGAYEQYF. The CDR3 nucleotides are TGTGCCACCAGCAGAGTACAGGGCGCCTACGAGCAGTACTTC.

The J gene is TRBJ2-7, the V gene TRBV10-1, with TRBD1 identical over 7 bases. Germline loops: CDR1 WNHNN, CDR2 SYGVQD (reference sequence). V was clipped by 6 bases and J by 2 bases; unmatched bases: 10. The CDR3 loop spans 15 amino acids. CDR3 sequence (DNA): TGCGCCAGCAGGGGGGACAGAAAAAACACCTACGAGCAGTACTTC. Encoded protein: CASRGDRKNTYEQYF.

The genes are TRBV5-1 and TRBJ2-1; 8 bases map to TRBD2. The CDR3 extends over 15 amino acids. The V and J ends lost 3 bases and 7 bases, in that order; junction bases with no gene match: 9. Germline assignment: CDR1 SGHRS and CDR2 YFSETQ. CDR3 loop: CASSSQRSGSNEQFF. DNA of the CDR3: TGCGCCAGCAGCTCCCAGAGGAGCGGGAGTAATGAGCAGTTCTTC. The whole variable domain, filled in from reference TRBV5-1 and TRBJ2-1, reads KAGVTQTPRYLIKTRGQQVTLSCSPISGHRSVSWYQQTPGQGLQFLFEYFSETQRNKGNFPGRFSGRQFSNSRSEMNVSTLELGDSALYLCASSSQRSGSNEQFFGPGTRLTVL.

The J gene is TRBJ2-2, the V gene TRBV6-1; the D gene is possibly TRBD1 (5 bases). The V end lost 6 bases, the J end lost 3 bases, and 11 bases lay between the germline ends. This CDR3 has 14 residues. The germline gives CDR1 MNHNS, CDR2 SASEGT. CDR3 sequence reads: CASRGVLDTGELFF. The CDR3 DNA reads TGTGCCAGCAGAGGGGTTCTGGACACCGGGGAGCTGTTTTTT.

This clone was observed a single time. The V and J genes are TRBV7-3 and TRBJ2-7, with D maybe TRBD2 (5 bases). Per the germline V gene, CDR1 is SGHTA and CDR2 is FQGTGA. The V gene lost 5 bases and the J gene lost 0 bases, with 8 bases spanning the gap. The CDR3 is 13 residues long. The CDR3 DNA is TGTGCCAGCAGCAGCGGCAGCTCCTACGAGCAGTACTTC. Translated, it gives CASSSGSSYEQYF.

The CDR3 sequence is CSVAITRGTGYTF. The CDR3 nucleotides read TGCAGCGTCGCCATTACCCGGGGAACTGGCTACACCTTC. The rearrangement joins TRBV29-1 to TRBJ1-2; D remains ambiguous. The germline V gene has CDR1 SQVTM and CDR2 ANQGSEA. V lost 6 bases, J lost 7 bases, and 18 bases lay in between. CDR3 length: 13 amino acids.